The entry below describes one T cell receptor (beta chain). Here immunoSEQ multiplex PCR was the method, and the copy in TCRdb shows in-frame clones only, minus some. This table holds roughly 53,000 clones, around 89% found once. V was trimmed by 0 bases and J by 9 bases, leaving 15 bases between them. This CDR3 comprises 16 residues. CDR1 is MGHRA and CDR2 is YSYEKL in the germline V gene. The entry originates in a study of blood T cell repertoires in COVID-19. The specimen was peripheral blood. This receptor was identified in a man between 60 and 70 years old with acute or convalescent COVID-19. V and J are TRBV4-1 and TRBJ1-6; D perhaps matches TRBD1 (5 bases). DNA of the CDR3: TGCGCCAGCAGCCAAGAAGGTGGAAGGGGAATTTCACCCCTCCACTTT. Protein product: CASSQEGGRGISPLHF.